This T cell receptor (beta chain) comes out of a study of blood T cells in healthy people across ages. V was clipped by 5 bases and J by 4 bases; unmatched bases: 7. There are 15 residues in the CDR3. The germline gives CDR1 SEHNR, CDR2 FQNEAQ (reference sequence). This clonotype was observed a few times. With a J-beta primer mix and a sample-barcoded 5' primer, a second PCR ran about 7 to 12 cycles. All samples yielded 2.5 million or more CDR3-containing paired-end reads. TCRdb re-called the 5' RACE reads through MiXCR, storing one row per CDR3 protein. The data contain a few hundred thousand distinct CDR3 sequences, 25% to 30% of them singletons. Isolation recovered at least 6.5 million PBMCs from every sample.

Sequencing was performed on blood. This receptor was taken from a woman in her sixties or seventies in good health. This chain connects TRBV7-9 to TRBJ2-5; 10 bases are a match to TRBD2. Written as DNA, the CDR3 is TGTGCCAGCAGCCGGACTAGCGGAGAGGGAGAGACCCAGTACTTC. This codes for CASSRTSGEGETQYF.